This T cell receptor beta chain was observed in a study of CD8 T cells in Susac syndrome. The RNA input was roughly 0.5 to 1 ug, and it was reverse transcribed with random hexamers. TCRdb re-called the immunoSEQ multiplex PCR reads through MiXCR, storing one row per CDR3 protein. The sample holds 150,000 to 160,000 distinct CDR3 sequences, approximately 93% seen once. Sequencing of TCR beta was undertaken in CD8+ and CD4+ T cells derived from blood. The CDR3 is 17 residues long. The ends were cut back, 6 bases at V and 0 bases at J, with 15 bases in the middle. Specimen: CD8+ T cells from PBMCs. This chain connects TRBV12-3 or TRBV12-4 to TRBJ2-6, with D uncertain. The receptor's source is a human donor with multiple sclerosis. The CDR3, as DNA: TGTGCCAGCAGCTCCCTGTTCCCGAGCTCTGGGGCCAACGTCCTGACTTTC. Protein product: CASSSLFPSSGANVLTF.